This entry lists 15 T cell receptor beta chains sequenced from one sample in a study of cytomegalovirus exposure and HLA in healthy donors. Vbeta (60) and Jbeta (13) primers were used in the PCR. Here immunoSEQ multiplex PCR was the method, and the copy in TCRdb shows in-frame clones only, minus some. The data hold some 140,000 clones, with about 87% observed a single time. The material sequenced was PBMCs. Every receptor here comes from a woman aged 25 to 39 in good health and CMV-seronegative.

The V gene is TRBV19, the J gene TRBJ1-5; tentative D call: TRBD1 (5 bases). V was cut by 10 bases and J by 0 bases, with 16 bases left in between. Germline loops: CDR1 LNHDA, CDR2 SQIVND (reference sequence). The CDR3 spans 15 residues. DNA for the CDR3: TGTGCCACCTGGGGGGGACCGTATAGCAATCAGCCCCAGCATTTT. It codes for CATWGGPYSNQPQHF.

Only one count was recorded for this clone. The chain combines TRBV6-1 with TRBJ1-2; no clear D. This CDR3 region has 13 residues. Germline loops: CDR1 MNHNS, CDR2 SASEGT. The V and J ends lost 4 bases and 5 bases respectively, with 11 bases between them. This chain's CDR3 is CASSGEGLYGYTF. Written as DNA, the CDR3 is TGTGCCAGCAGTGGGGAGGGATTATATGGCTACACCTTC.

This chain links TRBV5-4 with TRBJ2-3; 7 bases map to TRBD1. Per germline, CDR1 SGHNT and CDR2 YYREEE (reference sequence). Trimming removed 4 bases from V and 4 bases from J; junction bases left unmatched: 6. CDR3 length: 14 amino acids. CDR3 region: CASSPGQASDTQYF. For the CDR3, the DNA is TGTGCCAGCAGCCCCGGACAGGCGTCAGATACGCAGTATTTT.

The V call is TRBV28, the J call TRBJ1-2, with 8 nucleotides matching TRBD1. The CDR3 contains 14 residues. V lost 5 bases and J lost 4; bases outside the gene matches: 6. In germline, CDR1 is MDHEN, CDR2 SYDVKM. Here the CDR3 DNA reads TGTGCCAGCAGTCAGGGACAGGAACCCTATGGCTACACCTTC. Protein sequence: CASSQGQEPYGYTF.

This chain connects TRBV5-1 to TRBJ1-2, with 8 bases matching TRBD1. CDR3 length: 18 amino acids. The V gene end was trimmed by 5 bases and the J gene end by 4 bases; junction bases not matched to a gene: 19. CDR1 and CDR2 from the germline V gene are SGHRS and YFSETQ. CDR3 loop: CASRLSGTGVKSPYGYTF. For the CDR3, the DNA is TGCGCCAGCAGACTCTCCGGGACAGGCGTAAAAAGTCCCTATGGCTACACCTTC.

The chain joins TRBV7-3 to TRBJ2-1; TRBD2 matches 8 bases. The J segment lost 7 bases and the V segment lost 3 bases, leaving 8 bases of the junction unmatched. The germline V gene has CDR1 SGHTA and CDR2 FQGTGA. This CDR3 has 15 amino acids. The CDR3, as DNA: TGTGCCAGCAGCTTTACGGGAGGGCCGGGGAATGAGCAGTTCTTC. Amino acid sequence: CASSFTGGPGNEQFF.

This sequence joins TRBV7-8 and TRBJ2-3, with a weak D call TRBD2 (5 bases). The CDR3 length is 17 residues. Germline lookup yields CDR1 SGHVS and CDR2 FQNEAQ. With 5 bases removed from V and 4 bases from J, the gap between germline ends came to 22 bases. The CDR3, as DNA: TGTGCCAGCAGCGTCGCCCTCCTAGCAGTGTTCTCAGATACGCAGTATTTT. Its protein product is CASSVALLAVFSDTQYF.

V and J are TRBV7-8 and TRBJ2-3; 10 nucleotides agree with TRBD2. Germline trimming cut 4 bases from V and 1 base from J; bases unmatched to any gene: 5. The germline CDR1 and CDR2 sequences are SGHVS and FQNEAQ. CDR3 size: 16 residues. CDR3 nucleotide sequence: TGTGCCAGCAGCTCTGGACTAGCGGTACGCACAGATACGCAGTATTTT. This gives the protein CASSSGLAVRTDTQYF.

This sequence joins TRBV11-1 and TRBJ1-1; TRBD1 agrees at 7 bases. The V gene's germline CDR1 is SGHAT and CDR2 FQDESV (reference sequence). Germline trimming cut 5 bases from V and 2 bases from J; bases unmatched to any gene: 5. This CDR3 contains 14 residues. The CDR3 DNA follows: TGTGCCAGCAGCCGTACAGGGGTCAACACTGAAGCTTTCTTT. It encodes CASSRTGVNTEAFF.

The chain carries TRBV2 and TRBJ1-2; TRBD1 matches at 9 bases. Germline V gene sequence: CDR1 SNHLY, CDR2 FYNNEI. The V and J ends lost 2 bases and 7 bases, in that order; junction bases with no gene match: 20. The CDR3 extends over 19 amino acids. The CDR3 region is CASSEQSALPGQGAVGYTF. The CDR3 nucleotides read TGTGCCAGCAGTGAACAGAGCGCACTCCCGGGACAGGGCGCAGTTGGCTACACCTTC.

The genes are TRBV5-5 and TRBJ2-7; tentatively, D is TRBD2 (6 bases). The CDR3 spans 12 residues. Germline V gives CDR1 SGHKS, CDR2 YYEKEE (reference sequence). V lost 4 bases to trimming and J lost 4 bases, with 9 bases between them. The CDR3 is CASSPAGYEQYF. CDR3 sequence (DNA): TGTGCCAGCAGCCCCGCGGGGTACGAGCAGTACTTC.

This sequence joins TRBV7-8 and TRBJ1-5; 7 bases map to TRBD1. The CDR3 covers 15 residues. Trimming removed 1 base from V and 6 bases from J; junction bases left unmatched: 6. Germline V lookup: CDR1 SGHVS, CDR2 FQNEAQ. CDR3 protein: CASSLGGGHRQPQHF. As DNA, the CDR3 is TGTGCCAGCAGCTTAGGAGGGGGCCACCGTCAGCCCCAGCATTTT.

J is TRBJ1-5 and V is TRBV6-1; 8 bases line up with TRBD1. With 2 bases clipped from V and 1 base from J, the junction kept 4 bases outside the gene matches. There are 16 residues in the CDR3. Per germline, CDR1 MNHNS and CDR2 SASEGT. The CDR3 region has the DNA TGTGCCAGCAGTGAATGGACAGGGCCGAGCAATCAGCCCCAGCATTTT. It yields the protein CASSEWTGPSNQPQHF.

The rearrangement uses TRBV2 and TRBJ1-4; 9 bases match TRBD1. Germline-derived CDR1 and CDR2 are SNHLY and FYNNEI. V was clipped by 7 bases and J by 10 bases; unmatched bases: 7. The CDR3 contains 13 residues. The CDR3 region has the DNA TGTGCCAGCATTTGGGACAGGGAGGGAAAACTGTTTTTT. Protein sequence: CASIWDREGKLFF.

This chain joins TRBV5-1 and TRBJ1-5, with D unclear. Germline-derived CDR1 and CDR2 are SGHRS and YFSETQ. Trimming stripped 0 bases from V and 2 bases from J, with 12 bases between. This CDR3 region has 16 residues. The CDR3 spells CASSLVPNLGNQPQHF. The CDR3 coding sequence is TGCGCCAGCAGCTTGGTACCCAATCTAGGCAATCAGCCCCAGCATTTT.